Presented here are 14 T cell receptor beta chains from one specimen sequenced in a study of beta chain features in type 1 diabetes. Their specific antigens are unknown. Regarding the study as a whole: All four CD4+ subsets of Type 1 diabetes patients contained TCRB CDR3s that were moderately but significantly shorter.

TCRB transcripts that were expressed got sequenced, as all of the isolated RNA had been reverse transcribed. Only in-frame clones appear in the TCRdb table, and some are missing; sequencing was by immunoSEQ multiplex PCR. The table lists fewer than 110,000 clones, roughly 28% of them singletons. Sequencing was carried out using central memory CD4+ T cells from blood. The receptor source for this set is a woman aged 18 to 35 with type 1 diabetes.

This clone has just a few counts. The chain carries TRBV5-1 and TRBJ2-3; 7 nucleotides align to TRBD1. The CDR3 covers 15 residues. J was trimmed by 7 bases and V by 4 bases; bases with no gene match: 12. The germline gives CDR1 SGHRS, CDR2 YFSETQ. The CDR3 DNA reads as TGCGCCAGCAGCCAGACAGGGCGTCACAAAAATACGCAGTATTTT. As protein: CASSQTGRHKNTQYF.

The rearrangement joins TRBV6-6 to TRBJ1-5, with 9 nucleotides matching TRBD1. Germline V CDR1 and CDR2: MNHNY, SVGAGI (reference sequence). V was clipped by 5 bases and J by 0 bases; unmatched bases: 5. The CDR3 spans 16 residues. The CDR3 region is CASSGTGYYSNQPQHF. In nucleotides, the CDR3 is TGTGCCAGCAGTGGGACAGGGTACTATAGCAATCAGCCCCAGCATTTT.

The chain uses TRBV7-6 and TRBJ1-1; TRBD1 might be the D (6 bases). The length of the CDR3 is 17 residues. With 4 bases removed from V and 1 base from J, the gap between germline ends came to 19 bases. CDR1 SGHVS and CDR2 FNYEAQ come from the germline V gene. CDR3 sequence reads: CASSSLTRGGRNTEAFF. CDR3 DNA: TGTGCCAGCAGCTCTCTGACCAGGGGCGGGAGGAACACTGAAGCTTTCTTT.

CDR3 protein: CASSSPASGSTDTQYF. Written as DNA, the CDR3 is TGTGCCAGCAGTTCCCCGGCTAGTGGTTCCACAGATACGCAGTATTTT. This chain connects TRBV28 to TRBJ2-3, with unresolved D. Germline CDR1 and CDR2: MDHEN and SYDVKM. CDR3 length: 16 residues. Trimming stripped 4 bases from V and 2 bases from J, with 16 bases between. Based on the CDR3 plus reference TRBV28 and TRBJ2-3, the full variable domain is DVKVTQSSRYLVKRTGEKVFLECVQDMDHENMFWYRQDPGLGLRLIYFSYDVKMKEKGDIPEGYSVSREKKERFSLILESASTNQTSMYLCASSSPASGSTDTQYFGPGTRLTVL.

This clone has more than one count but fewer than ten. This chain uses TRBV5-6 with TRBJ2-3; D gene unclear. There are 14 residues in the CDR3. The germline V gene has CDR1 SGHDT and CDR2 YYEEEE. The V and J ends lost 0 bases and 0 bases respectively, with 5 bases between them. CDR3 sequence (DNA): TGTGCCAGCAGCTTGGTGGGCAGCACAGATACGCAGTATTTT. Translating gives CASSLVGSTDTQYF.

The chain uses TRBV4-3 and TRBJ2-3; 9 nucleotides line up with TRBD2. The V and J ends lost 4 bases and 3 bases, in that order; junction bases with no gene match: 17. Germline V CDR1 and CDR2: LGHNA, YSLEER. The CDR3 has 19 amino acids. The CDR3 spells CASSRQTSGRGGRTDTQYF. DNA for the CDR3: TGCGCCAGCAGCCGGCAGACTAGCGGAAGAGGGGGAAGGACAGATACGCAGTATTTT.

The DNA of the CDR3 is TGTGCCAGCAGCGCATCGGGACAGCTTCCTAGCACAGATACGCAGTATTTT. It encodes CASSASGQLPSTDTQYF. The chain employs TRBV5-6 and TRBJ2-3; 7 positions agree with TRBD1. The V gene's germline CDR1 is SGHDT and CDR2 YYEEEE. This CDR3 has 17 residues. The ends lost 4 bases at V and 0 bases at J; junction bases unmatched: 11. Together with reference TRBV5-6 and TRBJ2-3, the CDR3 gives the full variable domain: DAGVTQSPTHLIKTRGQQVTLRCSPKSGHDTVSWYQQALGQGPQFIFQYYEEEERQRGNFPDRFSGHQFPNYSSELNVNALLLGDSALYLCASSASGQLPSTDTQYFGPGTRLTVL.

In its sample, this clone was seen once. This sequence joins TRBV5-1 and TRBJ2-2; no firm D call. The length of the CDR3 is 14 residues. Per the germline V gene, CDR1 is SGHRS and CDR2 is YFSETQ. V was cut by 0 bases and J by 6 bases, with 9 bases left in between. The CDR3 region has the DNA TGCGCCAGCAGCTTGGGCTCGGTAGCCGGGGAGCTGTTTTTT. This encodes CASSLGSVAGELFF.

The chain carries TRBV28 and TRBJ1-5; 7 bases are a match to TRBD1. Per the germline V gene, CDR1 is MDHEN and CDR2 is SYDVKM. This CDR3 has 14 residues. After removal of 4 bases from V and 5 bases from J, the junction contained 5 bases not matched to a gene. CDR3 in DNA: TGTGCCAGCAGTTCCGGGACAGCTTATCAGCCCCAGCATTTT. This translates into CASSSGTAYQPQHF.

This clone came up many times. The chain combines TRBV7-2 with TRBJ1-1, with D maybe TRBD1 (6 bases). Germline CDR1 SGHTA, CDR2 FQGNSA. Trimming removed 3 bases from V and 5 bases from J, with 13 bases in between. This CDR3 region has 14 residues. The CDR3 DNA sequence: TGTGCCAGCAGCTTCCGACAGGTCGGAACTGAAGCTTTCTTT. It yields the protein CASSFRQVGTEAFF.

The table lists this clone with a few counts. This rearrangement joins TRBV5-1 to TRBJ2-7; 12 nucleotides agree with TRBD2. J gave up 9 bases and V 5 bases, and 12 bases lay outside the gene matches. The CDR3 runs to 15 residues. CDR1 and CDR2 (germline): SGHRS, YFSETQ. The CDR3 sequence is CASRQEGLAGSAQYF. The CDR3, as DNA: TGCGCCAGCAGACAGGAAGGACTAGCGGGAAGCGCGCAGTACTTC. Full variable domain (rest looked up from reference TRBV5-1 and TRBJ2-7): KAGVTQTPRYLIKTRGQQVTLSCSPISGHRSVSWYQQTPGQGLQFLFEYFSETQRNKGNFPGRFSGRQFSNSRSEMNVSTLELGDSALYLCASRQEGLAGSAQYFGPGTRLTVT.

The chain carries TRBV7-8 and TRBJ2-7, with D maybe TRBD1 (5 bases). CDR3 length: 13 residues. Trimming pared 5 bases from V and 3 bases from J, leaving 11 bases between. Per germline, CDR1 SGHVS and CDR2 FQNEAQ. This chain's CDR3 is CASSPGHIYEQYV. The DNA for the CDR3 is TGTGCCAGCAGCCCTGGACATATCTACGAGCAGTACGTC.

This clone came up a few times. The chain combines TRBV7-2 with TRBJ2-5; D is unresolved. V gave up 1 base and J gave up 1 base, with 4 bases separating them. The length of the CDR3 is 13 residues. Germline lookup yields CDR1 SGHTA and CDR2 FQGNSA. This CDR3 reads CASSLGLQETQYF. In DNA form, the CDR3 reads TGTGCCAGCAGCTTAGGGCTCCAAGAGACCCAGTACTTC.

The V gene is TRBV2, the J gene TRBJ2-7, with TRBD2 as a possible D gene (5 bases). This CDR3 is 16 amino acids long. CDR1 is SNHLY, CDR2 FYNNEI, per germline. Trimming took off 5 bases at V and 3 bases at J, with 20 bases between the two ends. This chain's CDR3 is CASSSIRDPEFYEQYF. The CDR3 coding sequence is TGTGCCAGCAGTTCAATTCGGGATCCCGAATTCTACGAGCAGTACTTC.